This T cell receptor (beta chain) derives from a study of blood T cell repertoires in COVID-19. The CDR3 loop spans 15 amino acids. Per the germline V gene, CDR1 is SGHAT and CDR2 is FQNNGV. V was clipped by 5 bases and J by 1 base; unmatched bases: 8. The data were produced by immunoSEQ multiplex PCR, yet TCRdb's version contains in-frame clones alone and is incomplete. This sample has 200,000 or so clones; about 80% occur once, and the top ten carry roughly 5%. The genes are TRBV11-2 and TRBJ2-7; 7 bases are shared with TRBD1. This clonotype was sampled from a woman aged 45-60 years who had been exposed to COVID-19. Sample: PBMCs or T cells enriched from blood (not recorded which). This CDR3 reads CASSRPQGESYEQYF. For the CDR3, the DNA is TGTGCCAGCAGCCGGCCTCAGGGGGAGTCCTACGAGCAGTACTTC.